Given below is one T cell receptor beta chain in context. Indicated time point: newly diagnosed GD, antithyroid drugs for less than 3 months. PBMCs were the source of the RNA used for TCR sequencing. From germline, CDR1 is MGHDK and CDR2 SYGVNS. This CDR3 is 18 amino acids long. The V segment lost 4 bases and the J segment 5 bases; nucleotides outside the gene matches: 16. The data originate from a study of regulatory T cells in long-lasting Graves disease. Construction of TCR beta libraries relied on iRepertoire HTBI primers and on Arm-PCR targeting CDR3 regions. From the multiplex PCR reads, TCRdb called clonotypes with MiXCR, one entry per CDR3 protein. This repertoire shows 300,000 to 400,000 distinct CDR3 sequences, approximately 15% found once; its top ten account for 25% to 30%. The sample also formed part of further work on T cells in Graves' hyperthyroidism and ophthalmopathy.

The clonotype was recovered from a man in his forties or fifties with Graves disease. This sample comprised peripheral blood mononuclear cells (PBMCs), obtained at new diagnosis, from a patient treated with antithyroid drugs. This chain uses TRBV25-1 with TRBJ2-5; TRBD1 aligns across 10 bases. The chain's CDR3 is CASSGRRRDRGSSETQYF. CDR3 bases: TGTGCCAGCAGTGGCCGACGCCGGGACAGGGGATCTAGCGAGACCCAGTACTTC.